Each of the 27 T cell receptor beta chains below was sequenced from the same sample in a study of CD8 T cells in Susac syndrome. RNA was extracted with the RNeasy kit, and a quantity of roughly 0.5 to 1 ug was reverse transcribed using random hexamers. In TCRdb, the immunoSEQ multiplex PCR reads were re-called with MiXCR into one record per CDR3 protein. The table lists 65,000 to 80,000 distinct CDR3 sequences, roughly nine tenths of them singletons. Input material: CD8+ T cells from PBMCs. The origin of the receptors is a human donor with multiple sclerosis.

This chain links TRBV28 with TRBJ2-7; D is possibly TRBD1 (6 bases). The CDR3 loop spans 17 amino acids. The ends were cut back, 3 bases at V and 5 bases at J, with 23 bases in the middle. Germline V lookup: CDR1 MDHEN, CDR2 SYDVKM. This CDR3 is CASSFLGGGAGQDEQYF. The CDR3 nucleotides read TGTGCCAGCAGTTTCCTTGGTGGGGGCGCTGGTCAAGACGAGCAGTACTTC. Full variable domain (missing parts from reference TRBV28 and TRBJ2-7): DVKVTQSSRYLVKRTGEKVFLECVQDMDHENMFWYRQDPGLGLRLIYFSYDVKMKEKGDIPEGYSVSREKKERFSLILESASTNQTSMYLCASSFLGGGAGQDEQYFGPGTRLTVT.

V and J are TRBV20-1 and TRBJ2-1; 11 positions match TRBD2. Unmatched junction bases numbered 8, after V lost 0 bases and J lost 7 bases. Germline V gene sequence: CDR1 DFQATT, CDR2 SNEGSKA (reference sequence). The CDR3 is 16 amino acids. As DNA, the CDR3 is TGCAGTGCTAGAGATCTAAGGACTAGCGGGCAAAATGAGCAGTTCTTC. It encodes CSARDLRTSGQNEQFF.

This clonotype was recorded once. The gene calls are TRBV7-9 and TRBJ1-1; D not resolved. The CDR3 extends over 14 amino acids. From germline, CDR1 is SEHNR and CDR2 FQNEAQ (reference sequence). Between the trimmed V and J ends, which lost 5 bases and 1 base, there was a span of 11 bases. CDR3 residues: CASSPLNRNTEAFF. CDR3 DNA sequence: TGTGCCAGCAGCCCCTTAAACAGGAACACTGAAGCTTTCTTT.

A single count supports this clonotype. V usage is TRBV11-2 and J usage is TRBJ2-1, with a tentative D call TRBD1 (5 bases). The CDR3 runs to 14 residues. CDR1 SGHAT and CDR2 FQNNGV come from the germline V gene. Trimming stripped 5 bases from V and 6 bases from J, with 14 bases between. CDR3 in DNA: TGTGCCAGCAGCCTTCCTGGGGCTCTCAATGAGCAGTTCTTC. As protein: CASSLPGALNEQFF.

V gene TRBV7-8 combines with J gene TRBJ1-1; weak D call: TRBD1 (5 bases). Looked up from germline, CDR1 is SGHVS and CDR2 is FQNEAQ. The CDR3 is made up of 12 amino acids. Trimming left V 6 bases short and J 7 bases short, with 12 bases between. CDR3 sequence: CASRQDRDEAFF. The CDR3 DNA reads TGTGCCAGCAGACAGGACCGCGATGAAGCTTTCTTT.

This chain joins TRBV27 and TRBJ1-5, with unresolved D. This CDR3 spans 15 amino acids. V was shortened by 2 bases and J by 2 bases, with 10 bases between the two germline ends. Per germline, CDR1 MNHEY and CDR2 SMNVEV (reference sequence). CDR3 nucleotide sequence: TGTGCCAGCAGTTTAGGGGTTTGGGGCAATCAGCCCCAGCATTTT. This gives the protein CASSLGVWGNQPQHF.

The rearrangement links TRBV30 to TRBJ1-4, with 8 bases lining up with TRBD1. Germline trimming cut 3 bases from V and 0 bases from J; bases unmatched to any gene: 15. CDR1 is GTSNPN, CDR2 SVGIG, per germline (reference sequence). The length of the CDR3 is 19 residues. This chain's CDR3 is CAWSSDRGSRNATNEKLFF. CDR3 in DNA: TGTGCCTGGAGCTCTGACAGGGGAAGTAGGAACGCAACTAATGAAAAACTGTTTTTT.

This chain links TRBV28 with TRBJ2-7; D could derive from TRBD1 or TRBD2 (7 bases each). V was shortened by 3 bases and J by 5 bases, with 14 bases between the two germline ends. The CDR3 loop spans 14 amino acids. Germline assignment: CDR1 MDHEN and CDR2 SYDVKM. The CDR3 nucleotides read TGTGCCAGCAGTTTTATCAGGGGGGGCAACGAGCAGTACTTC. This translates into CASSFIRGGNEQYF.

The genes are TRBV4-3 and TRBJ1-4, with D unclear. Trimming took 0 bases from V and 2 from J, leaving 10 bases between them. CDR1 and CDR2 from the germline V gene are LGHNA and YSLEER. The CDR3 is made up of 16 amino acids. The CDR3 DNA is TGCGCCAGCAGCCAAGATTGGGCAGATACTAATGAAAAACTGTTTTTT. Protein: CASSQDWADTNEKLFF.

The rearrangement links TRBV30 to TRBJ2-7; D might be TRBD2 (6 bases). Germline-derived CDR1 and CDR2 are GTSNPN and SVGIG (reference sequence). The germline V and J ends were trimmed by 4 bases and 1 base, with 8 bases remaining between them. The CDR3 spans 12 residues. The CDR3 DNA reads TGTGCCTGGAAGGGACTGTCCTACGAGCAGTACTTC. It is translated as CAWKGLSYEQYF.

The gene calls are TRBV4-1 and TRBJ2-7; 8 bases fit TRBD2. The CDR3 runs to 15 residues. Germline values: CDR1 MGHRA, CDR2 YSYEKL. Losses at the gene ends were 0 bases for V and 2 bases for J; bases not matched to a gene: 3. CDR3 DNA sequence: TGCGCCAGCAGCCAAGAGGCACTAGCGGCCTACGAGCAGTACTTC. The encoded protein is CASSQEALAAYEQYF.

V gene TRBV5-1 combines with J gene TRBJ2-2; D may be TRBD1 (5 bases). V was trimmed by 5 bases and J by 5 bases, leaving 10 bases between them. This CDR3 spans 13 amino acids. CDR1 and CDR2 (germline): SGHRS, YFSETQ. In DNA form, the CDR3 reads TGCGCCAGCAGTTCACCAGGGACCGGGGAGCTGTTTTTT. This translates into CASSSPGTGELFF.

The chain's CDR3 is CASSQDNGPEQYF. The DNA for the CDR3 is TGCGCCAGCAGCCAAGATAATGGTCCCGAGCAGTACTTC. The rearrangement links TRBV4-1 to TRBJ2-7; D is unclear. V was trimmed by 0 bases and J by 6 bases, leaving 9 bases between them. CDR1 is MGHRA and CDR2 is YSYEKL in the germline V gene. This CDR3 has 13 amino acids.

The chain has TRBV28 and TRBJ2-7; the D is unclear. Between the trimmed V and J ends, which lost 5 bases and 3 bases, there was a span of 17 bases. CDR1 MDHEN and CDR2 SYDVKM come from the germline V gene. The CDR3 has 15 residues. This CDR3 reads CASSASISRSYEQYF. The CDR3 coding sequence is TGTGCCAGCAGTGCCTCCATAAGCCGGAGCTACGAGCAGTACTTC.

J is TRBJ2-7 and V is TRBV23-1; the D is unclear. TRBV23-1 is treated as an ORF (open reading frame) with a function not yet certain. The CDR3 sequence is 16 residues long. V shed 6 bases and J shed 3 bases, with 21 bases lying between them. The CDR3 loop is CASSPMAPGRYYEQYF. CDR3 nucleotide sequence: TGCGCCAGCAGCCCGATGGCCCCTGGACGGTACTACGAGCAGTACTTC.

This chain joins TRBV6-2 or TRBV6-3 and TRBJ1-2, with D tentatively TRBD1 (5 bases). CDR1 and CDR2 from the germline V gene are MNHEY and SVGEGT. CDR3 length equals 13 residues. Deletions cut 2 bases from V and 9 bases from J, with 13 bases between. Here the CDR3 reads CASSYGQGQSYTF. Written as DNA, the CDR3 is TGTGCCAGCAGTTACGGCCAGGGTCAGAGCTACACCTTC.

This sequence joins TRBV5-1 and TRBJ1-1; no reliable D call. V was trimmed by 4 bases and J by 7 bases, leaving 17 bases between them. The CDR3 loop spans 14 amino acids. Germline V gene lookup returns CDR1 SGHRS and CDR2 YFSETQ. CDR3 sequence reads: CASSPRGAYYEAFF. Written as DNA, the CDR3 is TGCGCCAGCAGCCCCCGTGGAGCGTACTATGAAGCTTTCTTT. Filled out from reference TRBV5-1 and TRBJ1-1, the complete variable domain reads KAGVTQTPRYLIKTRGQQVTLSCSPISGHRSVSWYQQTPGQGLQFLFEYFSETQRNKGNFPGRFSGRQFSNSRSEMNVSTLELGDSALYLCASSPRGAYYEAFFGQGTRLTVV.

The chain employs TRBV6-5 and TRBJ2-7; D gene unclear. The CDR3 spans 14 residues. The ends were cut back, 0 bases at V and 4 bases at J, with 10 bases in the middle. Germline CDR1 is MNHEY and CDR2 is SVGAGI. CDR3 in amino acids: CASSYSWYGYEQYF. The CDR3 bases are TGTGCCAGCAGTTACTCATGGTACGGATACGAGCAGTACTTC.

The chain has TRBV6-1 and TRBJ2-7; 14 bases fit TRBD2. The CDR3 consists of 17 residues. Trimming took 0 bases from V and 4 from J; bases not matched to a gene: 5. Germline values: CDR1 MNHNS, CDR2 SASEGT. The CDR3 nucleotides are TGTGCCAGCAGTGAAGCGACGGGACTAGCGGGAGCTTACGAGCAGTACTTC. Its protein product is CASSEATGLAGAYEQYF.

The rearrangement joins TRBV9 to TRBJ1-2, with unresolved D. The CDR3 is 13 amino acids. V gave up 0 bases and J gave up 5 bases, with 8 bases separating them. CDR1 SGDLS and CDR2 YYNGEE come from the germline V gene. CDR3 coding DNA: TGTGCCAGCAGCGTAGGATCAGATTATGGCTACACCTTC. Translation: CASSVGSDYGYTF.

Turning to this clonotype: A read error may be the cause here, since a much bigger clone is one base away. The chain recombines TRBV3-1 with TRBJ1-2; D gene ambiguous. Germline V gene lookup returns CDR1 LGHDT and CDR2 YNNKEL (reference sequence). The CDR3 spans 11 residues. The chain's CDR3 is CPSSQGPGYTF. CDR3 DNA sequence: TGTCCCAGCAGCCAAGGCCCTGGCTACACCTTC. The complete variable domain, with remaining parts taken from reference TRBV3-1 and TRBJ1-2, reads DTAVSQTPKYLVTQMGNDKSIKCEQNLGHDTMYWYKQDSKKFLKIMFSYNNKELIINETVPNRFSPKSPDKAHLNLHINSLELGDSAVYFCPSSQGPGYTFGSGTRLTVV.

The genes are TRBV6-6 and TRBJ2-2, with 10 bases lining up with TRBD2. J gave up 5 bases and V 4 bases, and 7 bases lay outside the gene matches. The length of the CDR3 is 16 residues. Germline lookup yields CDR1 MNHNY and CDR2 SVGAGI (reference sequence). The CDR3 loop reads CASSLASGRGTGELFF. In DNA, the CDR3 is TGTGCCAGCAGTTTAGCTAGCGGGAGAGGGACCGGGGAGCTGTTTTTT.

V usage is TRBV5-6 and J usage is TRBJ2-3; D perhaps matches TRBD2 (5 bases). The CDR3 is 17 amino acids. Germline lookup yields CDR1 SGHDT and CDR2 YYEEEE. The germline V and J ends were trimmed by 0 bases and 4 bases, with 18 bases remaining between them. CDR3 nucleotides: TGTGCCAGCAGCTTGGCCCGGGAAGTTTTAGACTCAGATACGCAGTATTTT. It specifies CASSLAREVLDSDTQYF.

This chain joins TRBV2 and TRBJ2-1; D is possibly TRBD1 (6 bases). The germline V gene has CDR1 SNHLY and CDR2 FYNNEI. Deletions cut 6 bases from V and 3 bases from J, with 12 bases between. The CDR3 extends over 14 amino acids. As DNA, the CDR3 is TGTGCCAGCAGGGAGAACAGGGACTACAATGAGCAGTTCTTC. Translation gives CASRENRDYNEQFF.

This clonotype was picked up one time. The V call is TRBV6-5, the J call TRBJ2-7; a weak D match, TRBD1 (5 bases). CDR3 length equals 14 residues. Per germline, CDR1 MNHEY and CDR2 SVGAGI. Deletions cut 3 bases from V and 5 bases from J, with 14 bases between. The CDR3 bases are TGTGCCAGCAGTTATCTAGGGGAAGGCGACGAGCAGTACTTC. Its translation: CASSYLGEGDEQYF.

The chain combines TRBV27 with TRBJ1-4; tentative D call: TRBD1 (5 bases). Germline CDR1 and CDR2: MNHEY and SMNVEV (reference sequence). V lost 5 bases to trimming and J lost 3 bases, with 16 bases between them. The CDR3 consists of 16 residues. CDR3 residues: CASSMQRGGANEKLFF. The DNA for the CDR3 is TGTGCCAGCAGTATGCAGCGGGGAGGGGCTAATGAAAAACTGTTTTTT.

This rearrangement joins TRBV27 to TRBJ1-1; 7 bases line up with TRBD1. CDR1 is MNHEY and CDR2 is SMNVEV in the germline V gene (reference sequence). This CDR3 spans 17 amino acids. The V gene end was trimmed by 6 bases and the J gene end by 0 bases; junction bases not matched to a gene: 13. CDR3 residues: CASSIDREKVLNTEAFF. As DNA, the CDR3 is TGTGCCAGCAGCATCGACAGGGAGAAAGTCCTGAACACTGAAGCTTTCTTT.